Listed below are T cell receptor beta chains from one sample, sequenced in a study of T cells in Graves' hyperthyroidism and ophthalmopathy. TCRdb used MiXCR to reprocess the multiplex PCR reads, holding one entry per CDR3 protein. Of more than 300,000 distinct CDR3 sequences listed, 15% to 20% are singletons. The sequencing sample was made of blood. These receptors all come from a man younger than 35 with Graves' ophthalmopathy. CDR3s include the opening cysteine and the closing phenylalanine or tryptophan. The order of the fields is V gene, D gene, J gene, CDR3 protein. A D gene is named only where the DNA matches it firmly.

V: TRBV5-8
D: TRBD1
J: TRBJ2-2
CDR3: CASRSGQGNTGELFF

V: TRBV11-2
D: -
J: TRBJ2-7
CDR3: CASSQDHAGSAYEQYF

V: TRBV28
D: TRBD1
J: TRBJ1-2
CDR3: CASTPAGTGYYGYTF

V: TRBV5-1
D: -
J: TRBJ1-6
CDR3: CASSLEAGGNSPLHF

V: TRBV20-1
D: TRBD2
J: TRBJ2-5
CDR3: CSSQRGGIQETQYF

V: TRBV6-1
D: -
J: TRBJ1-6
CDR3: CASSPPPNRASYNSPLHF

V: TRBV4-1
D: TRBD1
J: TRBJ1-5
CDR3: CASSQALDRDHNQPQHF

V: TRBV7-9
D: -
J: TRBJ1-1
CDR3: CASSRTGGGGTEAFF

V: TRBV7-9
D: TRBD1
J: TRBJ1-6
CDR3: CASSTIQGPLHF

V: TRBV5-1
D: -
J: TRBJ2-5
CDR3: CASSTPGTIGETQYF

V: TRBV9
D: TRBD2
J: TRBJ2-5
CDR3: CASSAGGQETQYF

V: TRBV29-1
D: -
J: TRBJ2-7
CDR3: CSVPGMTASEQYF

V: TRBV20-1
D: TRBD2
J: TRBJ2-7
CDR3: CSASIDSGGYYEQYF

V: TRBV2
D: TRBD1
J: TRBJ2-3
CDR3: CASSRGPGTDTQYF

V: TRBV19
D: -
J: TRBJ2-3
CDR3: CASSRSPTWDTQYF

V: TRBV7-6
D: TRBD2
J: TRBJ2-3
CDR3: CASSPREGRGDTQYF

V: TRBV7-4
D: TRBD2
J: TRBJ2-1
CDR3: CASSLLAGKDNEQFF

V: TRBV4-1
D: -
J: TRBJ1-4
CDR3: CASSQTRPLNEKLFF

V: TRBV5-1
D: -
J: TRBJ1-1
CDR3: CASSSDGGAPLNTEAFF

V: TRBV7-8
D: -
J: TRBJ1-2
CDR3: CASSFLPEGGYGYTF

V: TRBV2
D: -
J: TRBJ2-5
CDR3: CASSEGWAGQNKYF

V: TRBV11-3
D: TRBD2
J: TRBJ2-2
CDR3: CASSSPNERGFTGELFF

V: TRBV10-3
D: -
J: TRBJ1-2
CDR3: CAISEDLEPNYGYTF